The present entry profiles one TCR beta chain with its context. This sample is part of a study of PD-L1 blockade in urothelial cancer. For the study at large: Patients had been given 0 to 3 earlier chemotherapy regimens. Blood was evaluated 3 weeks (second dose) and 6 weeks after therapy began.

Each PCR reaction had synthetic TCR analog templates spiked into it. Clones were sequenced by immunoSEQ multiplex PCR, and TCRdb holds only the in-frame ones, with some missing. The repertoire holds tens of thousands of clones, with less than 85% as singletons. Time point: pretreatment peripheral blood. The V end was cut by 0 bases, the J end by 8 bases, with 10 bases between. The germline CDR1 and CDR2 sequences are SGHRS and YFSETQ. CDR3 length: 13 amino acids. The sequence came from a man between 65 and 80 years old with urothelial cancer. V usage is TRBV5-1 and J usage is TRBJ2-3, with TRBD2 as a possible D gene (5 bases). The sample consisted of PBMCs, taken around atezolizumab (anti-PD-L1) treatment. The CDR3 reads CASSLAIEGTQYF. CDR3 nucleotides: TGCGCCAGCAGCTTGGCGATAGAGGGTACGCAGTATTTT.